This T cell receptor beta chain was documented in a study of cytomegalovirus exposure and HLA in healthy donors. General study points: In a later analysis, compared with equally common non-associated chains, HLA-associated beta chains were more expanded.

The CDR3 is 16 residues long. CDR1 LNHDA and CDR2 SQIVND come from the germline V gene (reference sequence). V lost 5 bases and J 3 bases, leaving 19 bases between the germline ends. It was with 60 Vbeta and 13 Jbeta primers that the PCR ran. In the original processing: Later analysis identified tens of millions of unique TCR beta chains, about 12 million shared. Data came from immunoSEQ multiplex PCR; TCRdb stores just in-frame clones and leaves some out. That table supplies the V and J calls and clone size; D and trimming were determined from the DNA. The sample contains some 170,000 clones, about four fifths of which appear only once. Comment on this clone: What it recognizes is unknown.

The TCR originated in a female donor in good health and CMV-seronegative. The chain is built from TRBV19 and TRBJ1-1; the D gene is possibly TRBD1 (6 bases). The material sequenced was PBMCs. The CDR3 DNA reads TGTGCCAGTAGTGCCTATACCAGGGGAGGGGACACTGAAGCTTTCTTT. Translation: CASSAYTRGGDTEAFF.